The rows below give T cell receptor beta chains drawn from one sample of a study of blood T cell repertoires in COVID-19. Profiling relied on immunoSEQ multiplex PCR, and the TCRdb table lists in-frame clones only, not all of them. This sample has under 350,000 clones, with roughly 90% found just once. The sample taken for sequencing was PBMCs or T cells enriched from blood (not recorded which). The receptors were sampled from a woman aged 55-70 years who had recovered from COVID-19. Both conserved end residues are trimmed from each CDR3. The order of the fields is V gene, J gene, CDR3 protein.

TRBV18,TRBJ1-2,ASSPQWSTDGYT
TRBV5-1,TRBJ1-5,ASTDLSGGPQH
TRBV29-1,TRBJ1-2,SVVGTGGYGYT
TRBV28,TRBJ2-7,ASSLKGGGYEQY
TRBV5-1,TRBJ2-1,ASSRGLAGVGEQF
TRBV29-1,TRBJ1-5,SVSGTGDQPQH
TRBV3-1/TRBV3-2,TRBJ2-7,ASSQETGSHEQY
TRBV19,TRBJ1-6,ASSLQGNSPLH
TRBV28,TRBJ2-1,ASSPGSSSYNEQF
TRBV5-1,TRBJ1-5,ASSLTGDQPQH
TRBV2,TRBJ2-2,ASRPGAKTGELF
TRBV6-4,TRBJ2-5,ASSEQAGGETQY
TRBV4-1,TRBJ1-6,ASSQDEGHNSPLH
TRBV7-9,TRBJ2-5,ASLKGLQETQY
TRBV5-1,TRBJ2-1,ASSPSGLSHNEQF
TRBV24-1,TRBJ2-1,ATSDLGLEYNEQF
TRBV12-3/TRBV12-4,TRBJ2-1,ASSRGGHEQF
TRBV6-5,TRBJ2-3,ASSRDRGFDTQY
TRBV21-1,TRBJ1-2,ATQPRRQAALGYYGYT
TRBV14,TRBJ2-1,ASSQDHAGIEQF
TRBV5-1,TRBJ1-6,ASSRTDRFSPLH
TRBV10-3,TRBJ2-7,AISELAGAIEQY
TRBV12-3/TRBV12-4,TRBJ1-4,ASRANEKLF
TRBV12-3/TRBV12-4,TRBJ2-1,ASSLRVTEQF
TRBV29-1,TRBJ2-5,SALPGPRGETQY
TRBV3-1/TRBV3-2,TRBJ2-2,ASRGQGGSGELF
TRBV5-3,TRBJ1-6,ARSLGPPRTGDNSPLH
TRBV11-3,TRBJ1-1,ASSLAPLEFGAF
TRBV28,TRBJ1-2,ASSRGNYGYT
TRBV6-5,TRBJ1-1,ASRLRPPNTEAF
TRBV7-3,TRBJ1-6,ASSLGGRGYSPLH
TRBV21-1,TRBJ2-7,ASSKGARPYEQY
TRBV6-5,TRBJ1-5,ASKRTGESNQPQH
TRBV7-9,TRBJ1-2,ASSPTGQAGGYT
TRBV27,TRBJ1-2,ASSLSGARYGYT
TRBV24-1,TRBJ2-1,ATGTGTPNEQF